The clone carrying this TCR beta chain was counted at least ten times. As yet, its antigen is unknown. Per germline, CDR1 SEHNR and CDR2 FQNEAQ (reference sequence). The V end lost 5 bases, the J end lost 4 bases, and 10 bases lay between the germline ends. This CDR3 is 13 amino acids long. The data derive from a study of beta chain features in type 1 diabetes. Study-wide results and limits: HLA effects on TCRB rearrangement stayed unresolved here. TCRB CDR3s were moderately but significantly shorter in Type 1 diabetes patients in all four CD4+ subsets. The study found that naive, central memory and Treg TCRB repertoires appeared more similar in patients than in healthy donors.

Via the markers CD45RO/CCR7/CD25/CD127/CD95/CD27, stem cell-like memory, regulatory, central memory and naive CD4+ cells were sorted. Reverse transcription of all isolated RNA meant that expressed TCRB transcripts were sequenced. The assay was immunoSEQ multiplex PCR, and TCRdb's table has in-frame clones only and misses some. Of fewer than 500,000 clones in the sample, approximately 15% were seen once. The sequence came from a man under 40 in good health. Sequenced material: naive CD4+ T cells from blood. This chain connects TRBV7-9 to TRBJ2-3, with D tentatively TRBD1 (5 bases). The CDR3 loop reads CASSPPTADTQYF. CDR3 DNA: TGTGCCAGCAGCCCCCCGACAGCAGATACGCAGTATTTT.